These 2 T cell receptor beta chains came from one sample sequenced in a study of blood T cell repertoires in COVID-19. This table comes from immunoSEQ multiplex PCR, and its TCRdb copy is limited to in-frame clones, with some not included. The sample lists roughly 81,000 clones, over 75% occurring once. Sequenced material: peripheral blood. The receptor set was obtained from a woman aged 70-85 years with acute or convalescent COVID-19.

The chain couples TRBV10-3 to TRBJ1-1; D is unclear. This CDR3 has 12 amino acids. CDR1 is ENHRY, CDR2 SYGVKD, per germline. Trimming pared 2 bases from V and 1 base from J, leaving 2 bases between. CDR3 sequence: CAISERNTEAFF. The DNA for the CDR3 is TGTGCCATCAGTGAGCGGAACACTGAAGCTTTCTTT.

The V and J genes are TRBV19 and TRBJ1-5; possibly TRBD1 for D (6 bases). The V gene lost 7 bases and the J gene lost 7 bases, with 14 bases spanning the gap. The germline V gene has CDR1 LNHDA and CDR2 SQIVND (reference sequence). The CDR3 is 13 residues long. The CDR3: CASKWGPQQPQHF. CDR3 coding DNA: TGTGCCAGTAAATGGGGGCCGCAGCAGCCCCAGCATTTT.